A single sample gave rise to the 17 T cell receptor beta chains below, sequenced in a study of cytomegalovirus exposure and HLA in healthy donors. The PCR was carried out with 60 Vbeta primers and 13 Jbeta primers. Assay used: immunoSEQ multiplex PCR; TCRdb lists only in-frame clones, some missing. The sample includes roughly 100,000 clones, 65% to 85% of them seen just once. Sequencing used PBMCs. Receptors originate from a man aged 18-30 years in good health and CMV-seronegative.

The chain has TRBV6-5 and TRBJ1-2; TRBD1 matches at 9 bases. The germline gives CDR1 MNHEY, CDR2 SVGAGI. The CDR3 has 15 residues. V gave up 5 bases and J gave up 2 bases; unmatched junction bases: 6. Here the CDR3 DNA reads TGTGCCAGCAGTCCCCGGGGACAGGGAAACTATGGCTACACCTTC. As protein: CASSPRGQGNYGYTF.

This chain uses TRBV5-1 with TRBJ1-4; D not resolved. The V gene's germline CDR1 is SGHRS and CDR2 YFSETQ. The CDR3 contains 15 residues. V lost 0 bases to trimming and J lost 7 bases, with 13 bases between them. This CDR3 is CASSLAPESGEKLFF. Written as DNA, the CDR3 is TGCGCCAGCAGCTTGGCCCCGGAGAGCGGTGAAAAACTGTTTTTT.

The chain uses TRBV28 and TRBJ2-7; 8 bases align to TRBD1. The CDR3 length is 13 residues. Germline V lookup: CDR1 MDHEN, CDR2 SYDVKM. Losses at the gene ends were 9 bases for V and 2 bases for J; bases not matched to a gene: 6. The CDR3 bases are TGTGCCAGTTTCGACAGGGGCACCTACGAGCAGTACTTC. This translates into CASFDRGTYEQYF.

The CDR3 DNA reads as TGTGCCAGCAGCGCCCGACAGGGGGCGAGGGACACTGAAGCTTTCTTT. Its translation is CASSARQGARDTEAFF. The chain joins TRBV7-9 to TRBJ1-1, with 10 bases matching TRBD1. Germline loops: CDR1 SEHNR, CDR2 FQNEAQ (reference sequence). V trimming: 5 bases; J trimming: 3 bases; junction bases outside the gene matches: 9. The CDR3 length is 16 residues.

V is TRBV5-1 and J is TRBJ1-1, with 9 positions matching TRBD1. The length of the CDR3 is 18 residues. The J segment lost 1 base and the V segment lost 0 bases, leaving 10 bases of the junction unmatched. Germline V CDR1 and CDR2: SGHRS, YFSETQ. Here the CDR3 DNA reads TGCGCCAGCAGCTTGGGACGGACAGGGGCGAGAGGGAACACTGAAGCTTTCTTT. This encodes CASSLGRTGARGNTEAFF.

The chain recombines TRBV9 with TRBJ2-7; perhaps TRBD2 as D (5 bases). Looked up from germline, CDR1 is SGDLS and CDR2 is YYNGEE. Trimming pared 3 bases from V and 2 bases from J, leaving 6 bases between. The CDR3 sequence is 12 residues long. The CDR3 DNA reads TGTGCCAGCAGCGCACTAGCCTACGAGCAGTACTTC. Its protein product is CASSALAYEQYF.

In this sample, this clone turned up a few times. This chain links TRBV10-2 with TRBJ2-7; TRBD2 matches at 8 bases. There are 14 residues in the CDR3. Trimming took 6 bases from V and 0 from J; bases not matched to a gene: 4. In germline, CDR1 is WSHSY, CDR2 SAAADI. Here the CDR3 reads CASSKTSASYEQYF. The DNA of the CDR3 is TGCGCCAGCAGCAAGACTAGCGCCTCCTACGAGCAGTACTTC.

The chain has TRBV4-3 and TRBJ2-5, with TRBD2 matching over 10 bases. Germline trimming cut 1 base from V and 9 bases from J; bases unmatched to any gene: 8. This CDR3 has 15 amino acids. Germline V gene data show CDR1 as LGHNA and CDR2 as YSLEER. The DNA for the CDR3 is TGCGCCAGCAGCCAAGTTGGACTAGCGGCTGGGGCCCAGTACTTC. Amino acid sequence: CASSQVGLAAGAQYF.

V usage is TRBV6-6 and J usage is TRBJ1-2, with 8 nucleotides matching TRBD1. The CDR3 runs 16 residues. Germline CDR1 MNHNY, CDR2 SVGAGI (reference sequence). With V trimmed by 6 bases and J by 0 bases, 9 bases remained unmatched. In DNA form, the CDR3 reads TGTGCCAGCAGACCGCGGGACAGGATAACTAACTATGGCTACACCTTC. This codes for CASRPRDRITNYGYTF.

The chain employs TRBV11-1 and TRBJ2-7, with D unclear. The germline V and J ends were trimmed by 1 base and 2 bases, with 9 bases remaining between them. The CDR3 loop spans 14 amino acids. The germline CDR1 and CDR2 sequences are SGHAT and FQDESV (reference sequence). CDR3 DNA: TGTGCCAGCAGCTTAGGTCAGGTAGCCTACGAGCAGTACTTC. Amino acids: CASSLGQVAYEQYF.

J is TRBJ2-7 and V is TRBV28, with 7 bases identical to TRBD1. CDR1 MDHEN and CDR2 SYDVKM come from the germline V gene. The trim removed 5 bases at V and 3 bases at J, leaving 7 bases unmatched. The CDR3 has 14 residues. As DNA, the CDR3 is TGTGCCAGCAGTGCGAACAGGGGTGGCTACGAGCAGTACTTC. As protein: CASSANRGGYEQYF.

This chain joins TRBV28 and TRBJ2-7, with 9 bases lining up with TRBD1. This CDR3 comprises 15 residues. V was pared by 4 bases and J by 3 bases, with 7 bases of the junction left unmatched. From germline, CDR1 is MDHEN and CDR2 SYDVKM. This chain's CDR3 is CASSYETGGGYEQYF. The CDR3 nucleotides read TGTGCCAGCAGTTATGAGACAGGGGGAGGCTACGAGCAGTACTTC.

V and J are TRBV10-3 and TRBJ2-1, with 13 bases lining up with TRBD2. V lost 0 bases to trimming and J lost 7 bases; unmatched junction nucleotides: 3. CDR3 size: 16 residues. Germline loops: CDR1 ENHRY, CDR2 SYGVKD. As DNA, the CDR3 is TGTGCCATCAGTGAGTCTGGGACTAGCGGGATTAATGAGCAGTTCTTC. As protein: CAISESGTSGINEQFF.

A word on this clone: The junction departs from the called germline gene at one end, perhaps through a read error. The rearrangement joins TRBV11-2 to TRBJ2-3; TRBD2 is a possible D gene (6 bases). Germline CDR1 is SGHAT and CDR2 is FQNNGV. CDR3 size: 16 residues. The CDR3 coding sequence is TGCGCCAGCAGCCAAGAGTTGTCTAGCGGCACAGATACGCAGTATTTT. Translation gives CASSQELSSGTDTQYF.

V is TRBV19 and J is TRBJ1-5; D remains ambiguous. V was trimmed by 3 bases and J by 3 bases, leaving 9 bases between them. The CDR3 is made up of 14 amino acids. The germline V gene has CDR1 LNHDA and CDR2 SQIVND (reference sequence). Here the CDR3 DNA reads TGTGCCAGTAGTATTCGTGGGCACAATCAGCCCCAGCATTTT. It specifies CASSIRGHNQPQHF.

About this clone itself: A read error may produce the germline difference seen at one junction end. The chain has TRBV5-4 and TRBJ1-5; maybe TRBD1 (6 bases). This CDR3 has 15 residues. Germline V lookup: CDR1 SGHNT, CDR2 YYREEE (reference sequence). The CDR3 nucleotides read TGCGCCAGCAGCCAAGATGGGGGCCCGAATCAGCCCCAGCATTTT. It translates to CASSQDGGPNQPQHF.

The chain links TRBV28 to TRBJ2-5, with TRBD2 matching over 12 bases. Germline V lookup: CDR1 MDHEN, CDR2 SYDVKM. This CDR3 contains 15 residues. V lost 6 bases, J lost 5 bases, and 7 bases stayed unmatched. The CDR3 sequence is CASRLRLAGDETQYF. The CDR3 nucleotides read TGTGCCAGCAGGCTCAGACTAGCGGGAGATGAGACCCAGTACTTC. The complete variable domain, with remaining parts taken from reference TRBV28 and TRBJ2-5, reads DVKVTQSSRYLVKRTGEKVFLECVQDMDHENMFWYRQDPGLGLRLIYFSYDVKMKEKGDIPEGYSVSREKKERFSLILESASTNQTSMYLCASRLRLAGDETQYFGPGTRLLVL.